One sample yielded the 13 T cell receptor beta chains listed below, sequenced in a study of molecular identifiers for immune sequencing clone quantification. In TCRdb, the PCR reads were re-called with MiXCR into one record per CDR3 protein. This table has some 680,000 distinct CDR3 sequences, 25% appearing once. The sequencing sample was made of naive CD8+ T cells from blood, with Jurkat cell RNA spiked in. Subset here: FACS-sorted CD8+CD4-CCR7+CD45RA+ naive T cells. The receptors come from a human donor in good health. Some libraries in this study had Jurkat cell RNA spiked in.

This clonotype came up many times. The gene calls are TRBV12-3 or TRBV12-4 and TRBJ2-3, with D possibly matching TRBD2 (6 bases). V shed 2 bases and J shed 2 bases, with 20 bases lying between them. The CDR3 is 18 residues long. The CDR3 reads CASSLRPWGSGFTDTQYF. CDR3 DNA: TGTGCCAGCAGTTTACGCCCGTGGGGTAGCGGATTCACAGATACGCAGTATTTT.

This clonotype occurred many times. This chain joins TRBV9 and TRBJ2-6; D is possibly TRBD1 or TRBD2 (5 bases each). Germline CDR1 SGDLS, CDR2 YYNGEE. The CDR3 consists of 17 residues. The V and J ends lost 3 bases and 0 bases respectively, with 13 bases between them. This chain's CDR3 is CASSEWDLVSGANVLTF. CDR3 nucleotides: TGTGCCAGCAGCGAATGGGACCTTGTCTCTGGGGCCAACGTCCTGACTTTC.

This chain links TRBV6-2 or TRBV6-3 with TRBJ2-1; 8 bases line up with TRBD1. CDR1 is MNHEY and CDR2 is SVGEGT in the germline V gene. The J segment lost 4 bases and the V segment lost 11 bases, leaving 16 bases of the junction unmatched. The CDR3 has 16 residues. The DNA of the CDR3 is TGTGCCGCATTGGATAAAGAAAGGACAGGGTACAATGAGCAGTTCTTC. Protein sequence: CAALDKERTGYNEQFF.

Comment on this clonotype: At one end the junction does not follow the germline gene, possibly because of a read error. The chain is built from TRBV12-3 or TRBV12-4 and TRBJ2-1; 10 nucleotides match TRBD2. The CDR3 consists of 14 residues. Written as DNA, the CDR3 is TGTGCCGGCAGTTTAGAGCGGGGGGGCAATGAGCAGTTCTTC. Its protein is CAGSLERGGNEQFF.

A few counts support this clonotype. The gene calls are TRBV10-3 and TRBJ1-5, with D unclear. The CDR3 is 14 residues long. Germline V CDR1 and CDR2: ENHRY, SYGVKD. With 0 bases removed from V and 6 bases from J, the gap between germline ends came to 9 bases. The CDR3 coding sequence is TGTGCCATCAGTGAGTCGATCGCGGGTCAGCCCCAGCATTTT. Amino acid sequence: CAISESIAGQPQHF.

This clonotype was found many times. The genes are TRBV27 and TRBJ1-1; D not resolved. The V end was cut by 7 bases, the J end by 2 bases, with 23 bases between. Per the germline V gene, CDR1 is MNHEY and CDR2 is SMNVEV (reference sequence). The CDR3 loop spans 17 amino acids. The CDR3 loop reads CASMVSLGWQHNTEAFF. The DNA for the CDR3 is TGTGCCAGCATGGTTTCGCTTGGTTGGCAGCATAACACTGAAGCTTTCTTT.

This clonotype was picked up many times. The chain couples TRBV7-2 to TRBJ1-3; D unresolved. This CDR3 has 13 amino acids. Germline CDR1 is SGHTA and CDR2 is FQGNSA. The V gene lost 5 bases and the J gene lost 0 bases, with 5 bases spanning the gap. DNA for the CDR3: TGTGCCAGCAGCGAACTCTCTGGAAACACCATATATTTT. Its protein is CASSELSGNTIYF.

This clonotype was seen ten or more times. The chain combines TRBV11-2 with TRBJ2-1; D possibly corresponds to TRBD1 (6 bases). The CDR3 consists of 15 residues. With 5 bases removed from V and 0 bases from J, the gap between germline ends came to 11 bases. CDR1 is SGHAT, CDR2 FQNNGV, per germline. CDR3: CASSPGQGSYNEQFF. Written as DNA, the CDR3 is TGTGCCAGCAGCCCGGGACAAGGCTCCTACAATGAGCAGTTCTTC.

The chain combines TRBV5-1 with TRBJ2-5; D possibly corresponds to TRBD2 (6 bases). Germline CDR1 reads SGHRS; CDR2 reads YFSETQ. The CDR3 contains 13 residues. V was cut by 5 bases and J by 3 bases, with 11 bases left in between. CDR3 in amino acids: CASRFPGEETQYF. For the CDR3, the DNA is TGCGCCAGCAGGTTCCCGGGGGAAGAGACCCAGTACTTC. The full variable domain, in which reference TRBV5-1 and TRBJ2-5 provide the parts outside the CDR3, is KAGVTQTPRYLIKTRGQQVTLSCSPISGHRSVSWYQQTPGQGLQFLFEYFSETQRNKGNFPGRFSGRQFSNSRSEMNVSTLELGDSALYLCASRFPGEETQYFGPGTRLLVL.

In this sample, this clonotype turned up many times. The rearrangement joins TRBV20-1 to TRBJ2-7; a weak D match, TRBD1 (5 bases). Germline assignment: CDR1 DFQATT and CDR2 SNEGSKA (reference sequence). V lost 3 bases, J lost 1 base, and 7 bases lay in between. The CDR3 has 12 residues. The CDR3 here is CSASDSSYEQYF. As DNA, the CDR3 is TGCAGTGCTAGCGACAGTTCCTACGAGCAGTACTTC.

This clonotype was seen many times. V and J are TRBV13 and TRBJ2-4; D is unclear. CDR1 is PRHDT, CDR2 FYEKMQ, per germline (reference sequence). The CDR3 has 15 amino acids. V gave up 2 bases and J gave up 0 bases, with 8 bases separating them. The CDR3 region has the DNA TGTGCCAGCAGCTTAAGGGCCTTAGCCAAAAACATTCAGTACTTC. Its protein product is CASSLRALAKNIQYF.

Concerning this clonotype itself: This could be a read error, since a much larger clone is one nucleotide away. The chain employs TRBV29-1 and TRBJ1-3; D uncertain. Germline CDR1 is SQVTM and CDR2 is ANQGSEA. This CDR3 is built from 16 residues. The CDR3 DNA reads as TGCAGCGTTGAAGACCCATCCGGGTTCTCTGGAAGCACCATATATTTT. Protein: CSVEDPSGFSGSTIYF.

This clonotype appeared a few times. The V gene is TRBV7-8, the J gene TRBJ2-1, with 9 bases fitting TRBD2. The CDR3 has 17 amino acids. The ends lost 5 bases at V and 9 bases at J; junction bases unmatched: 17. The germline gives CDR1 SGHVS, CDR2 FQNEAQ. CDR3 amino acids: CASSPPGVGGGGSEQFF. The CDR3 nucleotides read TGTGCCAGCAGCCCCCCGGGCGTAGGCGGGGGGGGATCTGAGCAGTTCTTC.